Listed below are T cell receptor beta chains from one sample, sequenced in a study of T cell responses to AZD1222 COVID-19 vaccine. TCRdb keeps only in-frame clones here, not all; method: immunoSEQ multiplex PCR. The table has over 85,000 clones, over 75% seen once. The specimen was peripheral blood, collected on day 0 of AZD1222 vaccination. These receptors originate from an adult in good health. Both conserved end residues are part of each CDR3. A D gene is named only where the DNA matches it firmly. Clone sizes are given selectively: once, few, many, or a class where the clone is expanded.

>TRBD1|.|TRBJ1-4|TRBV5-5
TGTGCCAGCAGCTTGGGCGGGGCAGGGGGAGAAAAACTGTTTTTT
CASSLGGAGGEKLFF
>.|.|TRBJ1-1|TRBV28
TGTGCCAGCAGCTCGGGCACTGAAGCTTTCTTT
CASSSGTEAFF
>TRBD1|.|TRBJ2-7|TRBV6-5
TGTGCCAGCAGTTACCCCAGGGGGTCCTCCTACGAGCAGTACTTC
CASSYPRGSSYEQYF
>.|.|TRBJ2-7|TRBV7-9
TGTGCCAGCAGCCCAAGGACGGTGGAGATAGAGCAGTACTTC
CASSPRTVEIEQYF
>.|.|TRBJ1-2|TRBV9
TGTGCCAGCAGCGTAGAGGGACACTATGGCTACACCTTC
CASSVEGHYGYTF
>TRBD1|once|TRBJ1-1|TRBV5-1
TGCGCCAGCAGCCTAGGGACAGGGACAATGGGCACTGAAGCTTTCTTT
CASSLGTGTMGTEAFF
>TRBD1|.|TRBJ2-5|TRBV9
TGTGCCAGCAGCCTCACAGGGGGCGCGGAGACCCAGTACTTC
CASSLTGGAETQYF
>.|few|TRBJ2-7|TRBV7-2
TGTGCCAGCAGCTCCTCCGGGACGGGAATCTCCTACGAGCAGTACTTC
CASSSSGTGISYEQYF
>TRBD1|.|TRBJ1-6|TRBV6-5
TGTGCCAGCAGTAGAATGGACAGGGGTAATTCACCCCTCCACTTT
CASSRMDRGNSPLHF
>.|.|TRBJ1-5|TRBV30
TGTGCCTGGAGTAGGGGGGATAATCAGCCCCAGCATTTT
CAWSRGDNQPQHF
>TRBD1|.|TRBJ2-7|TRBV5-4
TGTGCCAGCAGCGACCGGGACAGGGCCTCCTACGAGCAGTACTTC
CASSDRDRASYEQYF
>.|.|TRBJ2-2|TRBV28
TGTGCCAGCAGTACGGTAGCGAACACCGGGGAGCTGTTTTTT
CASSTVANTGELFF
>.|.|TRBJ2-3|TRBV11-2
TGTGCCAGCAGCTGGACGGATACGCAGTATTTT
CASSWTDTQYF
>TRBD1|few|TRBJ2-7|TRBV4-1
TGCGCCAGCAGCCAAGATGTAGGGACAGGGGGCCGGGAGCAGTACTTC
CASSQDVGTGGREQYF
>.|few|TRBJ2-3|TRBV19
TGTGCCAGTAGTCCCCCGTGGGGCACAGATACGCAGTATTTT
CASSPPWGTDTQYF